This T cell receptor (beta chain) comes out of a study of cytomegalovirus exposure and HLA in healthy donors. A note on this clone: The antigen remains undetermined.

Primers included in the PCR were 60 Vbeta and 13 Jbeta primers. Data came from immunoSEQ multiplex PCR; TCRdb stores just in-frame clones and leaves some out. The repertoire holds some 120,000 clones, with around four fifths as singletons. The CDR3 has 14 amino acids. CDR1 and CDR2 (germline): SNHLY, FYNNEI. The trim removed 3 bases at V and 7 bases at J, leaving 7 bases unmatched. General study findings and limits: Presence/absence analysis assumed near-uniform sequencing depth across donors. Later on, a genetic analysis was performed. It linked a missense variant in DCLRE1C with V- and J-gene trimming of TCR beta. Cytomegalovirus association was assigned to about 150 TCR beta chains.

The chain uses TRBV2 and TRBJ2-7; 9 bases are a match to TRBD1. This clonotype was sampled from a woman in her thirties or forties in good health and CMV-seronegative. The specimen was PBMCs. CDR3 amino acids: CASSDRDRVPEQYF. For the CDR3, the DNA is TGTGCCAGCAGTGATCGGGACAGGGTCCCTGAGCAGTACTTC.